This T cell receptor beta chain was captured by sequencing in a study of graft-versus-host responses after intestinal transplantation. The overall study: Recipients underwent multivisceral, liver-intestinal, or isolated intestinal transplants. Anti-thymocyte globulin served as induction for all recipients, who then took tacrolimus and steroids for two to three years. Study-wide points: When patients had graft-donor T cell macrochimerism, their allografts held high graft-versus-host to host-versus-graft clonal ratios. Detection of GvH clones occurred in recipient marrow, and some had their first appearance in ileum or blood.

Turning to this clone: The antigen is unknown.

Some clones are missing from TCRdb's copy, which holds only in-frame ones; the method was immunoSEQ multiplex PCR. The table has around 100,000 clones, approximately 94% seen once. The source is a human donor who was the organ donor for an intestinal transplant. The sample in question was unstimulated CD4+ T cells sorted from spleen or lymph node cells, obtained before transplant.

CDR3 bases: TGTGCCAGCAGTGCCGCTGGGGGGCCTGGGGCAAACACCATATATTTT. Translation: CASSAAGGPGANTIYF. The rearrangement joins TRBV2 to TRBJ1-3, with D possibly being TRBD1 (6 bases). In germline, CDR1 is SNHLY, CDR2 FYNNEI. The length of the CDR3 is 16 residues. V lost 4 bases to trimming and J lost 6 bases, with 19 bases between them.